Sequencing of this T cell receptor beta chain was carried out in a study of shared clonotypes between healthy human individuals. Study outcomes and limitations: The sole specimen, blood, was sampled, and tissue repertoires likely differ.

This table comes from immunoSEQ multiplex PCR, and its TCRdb copy is limited to in-frame clones, with some not included. The table has some 680,000 clones, roughly 73% seen once. This clone occurred a few times. Its specificity is unknown. V shed 5 bases and J shed 8 bases, with 18 bases lying between them. Germline V gene data show CDR1 as SEHNR and CDR2 as FQNEAQ (reference sequence). The length of the CDR3 is 15 residues. This rearrangement joins TRBV7-9 to TRBJ2-2, with D perhaps matching TRBD1 (6 bases). Sequenced sample: memory CD4+ T cells sorted from blood. The subset was: CD45RA-negative fraction. The sequence derives from a woman aged 30 to 39 in good health. DNA for the CDR3: TGTGCCAGCAGCACCTCCGGGACATCCAGGGGGGAGCTGTTTTTT. Translating gives CASSTSGTSRGELFF.